A single sample is the source of the 26 T cell receptor beta chains below, sequenced in a study of cytomegalovirus exposure and HLA in healthy donors. Sequencing used immunoSEQ multiplex PCR; TCRdb keeps in-frame clones, though not all of them. The profile shows about 60,000 clones, around 96% of them singletons. Specimen: PBMCs. The receptors here all came from a young man in good health and CMV-seronegative.

The chain couples TRBV19 to TRBJ2-5; 8 bases agree with TRBD2. The CDR3 length is 14 residues. Germline V gene data show CDR1 as LNHDA and CDR2 as SQIVND (reference sequence). Trimming cost V 6 bases and J 4 bases; bases outside gene matches: 7. The DNA for the CDR3 is TGTGCCAGTAGGGAAGCGGGAGTTGGAGAGACCCAGTACTTC. It codes for CASREAGVGETQYF.

This rearrangement joins TRBV5-6 to TRBJ2-3; TRBD2 might be the D (5 bases). The CDR3 totals 16 residues. CDR1 and CDR2 (germline): SGHDT, YYEEEE. Deletions cut 4 bases from V and 2 bases from J, with 17 bases between. The CDR3 sequence is CASSRLVDFHTDTQYF. The CDR3 nucleotides are TGTGCCAGCAGCCGCCTCGTGGACTTCCACACAGATACGCAGTATTTT.

The chain links TRBV7-9 to TRBJ2-7; 7 nucleotides line up with TRBD1. J lost 4 bases, V lost 10 bases, and 4 bases had no gene match. This CDR3 comprises 11 residues. In germline, CDR1 is SEHNR, CDR2 FQNEAQ (reference sequence). CDR3 bases: TGTGCCATTTCAGGGGGTTACGAGCAGTACTTC. Amino acids: CAISGGYEQYF.

J is TRBJ2-1 and V is TRBV5-1; 11 nucleotides match TRBD2. Losses at the gene ends were 6 bases for V and 0 bases for J; bases not matched to a gene: 14. The CDR3 contains 19 residues. The germline gives CDR1 SGHRS, CDR2 YFSETQ. CDR3 coding DNA: TGCGCCAGCACACGCGGGGGGGGTAGCGGGAGGGCCTCCTACAATGAGCAGTTCTTC. Translating it yields CASTRGGGSGRASYNEQFF.

The rearrangement joins TRBV18 to TRBJ1-5, with D perhaps TRBD1 (6 bases). The germline V gene encodes CDR1 KGHSH and CDR2 LQKENI. V was shortened by 6 bases and J by 2 bases, with 20 bases between the two germline ends. The CDR3 totals 17 residues. The CDR3 loop reads CASSLTGSGFGNQPQHF. For the CDR3, the DNA is TGTGCCAGCTCGTTAACAGGGTCGGGTTTTGGCAATCAGCCCCAGCATTTT.

This sequence joins TRBV11-2 and TRBJ2-1; 8 bases fit TRBD1. V was pared by 4 bases and J by 7 bases, with 12 bases of the junction left unmatched. This CDR3 has 16 amino acids. Per germline, CDR1 SGHAT and CDR2 FQNNGV. The CDR3 sequence is CASSSTRTGKRNEQFF. The DNA for the CDR3 is TGTGCCAGCAGCTCTACGAGGACAGGGAAAAGAAATGAGCAGTTCTTC.

The chain's CDR3 is CASSLGLSSYNEQFF. CDR3 coding DNA: TGTGCCAGCAGCCTGGGACTGAGCTCCTACAATGAGCAGTTCTTC. The genes are TRBV7-2 and TRBJ2-1; the D gene is possibly TRBD2 (6 bases). The CDR3 consists of 15 residues. Trimming took 5 bases from V and 0 from J, leaving 11 bases between them. The germline V gene has CDR1 SGHTA and CDR2 FQGNSA.

The gene calls are TRBV6-5 and TRBJ2-2, with 7 bases aligning to TRBD2. Germline lookup yields CDR1 MNHEY and CDR2 SVGAGI. This CDR3 has 15 residues. V shed 10 bases, J shed 0 bases, and the junction held 8 bases outside the gene matches. The DNA of the CDR3 is TGTGCCACCCAGGATCTAGCGGCGAACACCGGGGAGCTGTTTTTT. This translates into CATQDLAANTGELFF.

The CDR3 protein is CASSPRFADQETQYF. The CDR3 DNA reads as TGTGCCAGCTCACCGCGGTTTGCGGACCAAGAGACCCAGTACTTC. The chain employs TRBV18 and TRBJ2-5; D not certain. Germline V gives CDR1 KGHSH, CDR2 LQKENI. The CDR3 is 15 amino acids. The V gene lost 3 bases and the J gene lost 0 bases, with 11 bases spanning the gap.

The J gene is TRBJ2-7, the V gene TRBV29-1; D may be TRBD1 (6 bases). The germline V gene has CDR1 SQVTM and CDR2 ANQGSEA. The CDR3 runs to 12 residues. Trimming cost V 4 bases and J 4 bases, with 11 bases left between them. CDR3 in DNA: TGCAGCGTTGTTAGTAGGGGGTACGAGCAGTACTTC. This codes for CSVVSRGYEQYF.

The sample holds one count of this clone. The CDR3 spells CAISESEGARQYF. The CDR3 DNA follows: TGTGCCATCAGTGAGTCGGAGGGGGCGCGTCAGTACTTC. The chain recombines TRBV10-3 with TRBJ2-7; the D gene is possibly TRBD1 (7 bases). The CDR3 covers 13 residues. The germline V gene encodes CDR1 ENHRY and CDR2 SYGVKD. V lost 0 bases and J 10 bases, leaving 13 bases between the germline ends.

The chain combines TRBV5-1 with TRBJ1-2, with D tentatively TRBD1 (5 bases). Trimming stripped 2 bases from V and 6 bases from J, with 11 bases between. The CDR3 has 13 residues. Germline CDR1 is SGHRS and CDR2 is YFSETQ. The CDR3 is CASSFGQGNGYTF. For the CDR3, the DNA is TGCGCCAGCAGCTTTGGGCAGGGTAATGGCTACACCTTC.

This chain connects TRBV19 to TRBJ1-2; a weak D match, TRBD1 (6 bases). The V and J ends lost 8 bases and 4 bases respectively, with 14 bases between them. Germline assignment: CDR1 LNHDA and CDR2 SQIVND (reference sequence). The CDR3 is made up of 13 amino acids. In DNA form, the CDR3 reads TGTGCCAGTTGGGGGGGGACAATCTATGGCTACACCTTC. Its protein product is CASWGGTIYGYTF.

V usage is TRBV2 and J usage is TRBJ2-5, with 10 bases fitting TRBD2. Trimming removed 3 bases from V and 2 bases from J; junction bases left unmatched: 3. CDR1 is SNHLY, CDR2 FYNNEI, per germline. This CDR3 comprises 15 residues. Here the CDR3 DNA reads TGTGCCAGCAGTGAGTCTAGCGGGAGTCAAGAGACCCAGTACTTC. This gives the protein CASSESSGSQETQYF.

To note about this clone: At one end the junction does not follow the germline gene, possibly because of a read error. Other DNA variants within this sample encode the same CDR3. The chain recombines TRBV27 with TRBJ2-7; possibly TRBD1 for D (5 bases). Looked up from germline, CDR1 is MNHEY and CDR2 is SMNVEV (reference sequence). There are 16 residues in the CDR3. The CDR3 DNA reads as TGTGCCAGTAGTTTAAGCCTAGACAGCCTCTCCTACGAGCAGTACTTC. The encoded protein is CASSLSLDSLSYEQYF.

This chain links TRBV7-8 with TRBJ2-5, with 8 bases matching TRBD2. With 1 base clipped from V and 3 bases from J, the junction kept 16 bases outside the gene matches. The CDR3 spans 19 residues. Germline V lookup: CDR1 SGHVS, CDR2 FQNEAQ. The chain's CDR3 is CASSLGSGLAGDGKETQYF. The CDR3 nucleotides are TGTGCCAGCAGCTTAGGGTCTGGGCTAGCGGGCGACGGGAAAGAGACCCAGTACTTC.

The chain has TRBV6-1 and TRBJ2-1; TRBD2 matches at 8 bases. Germline values: CDR1 MNHNS, CDR2 SASEGT. CDR3 size: 15 residues. The junction had 5 bases not matched to a gene; V was cut back by 4 bases and J by 3 bases. Here the CDR3 reads CASSAGLAGYNEQFF. For the CDR3, the DNA is TGTGCCAGCAGTGCGGGGCTAGCGGGCTACAATGAGCAGTTCTTC.

The rearrangement links TRBV27 to TRBJ2-5, with no clear D. Between the trimmed V and J ends, which lost 6 bases and 4 bases, there was a span of 18 bases. Germline CDR1 and CDR2: MNHEY and SMNVEV (reference sequence). The length of the CDR3 is 15 residues. The DNA of the CDR3 is TGTGCCAGCAGGGAGAGGATCAAACCCGGAGAGACCCAGTACTTC. It codes for CASRERIKPGETQYF.

The V and J genes are TRBV29-1 and TRBJ2-4; 12 bases match TRBD2. The trim removed 5 bases at V and 2 bases at J, leaving 10 bases unmatched. Germline V gene lookup returns CDR1 SQVTM and CDR2 ANQGSEA. CDR3 length: 17 amino acids. The CDR3 is CSVLSLAGGFPKNIQYF. Here the CDR3 DNA reads TGCAGCGTTTTATCGCTAGCGGGAGGGTTCCCCAAAAACATTCAGTACTTC.

This CDR3 is CASSLIGFQPQHF. In DNA, the CDR3 is TGTGCCAGCAGCTTGATCGGTTTCCAGCCCCAGCATTTT. V gene TRBV5-5 combines with J gene TRBJ1-5; no firm D call. This CDR3 is 13 amino acids long. Germline loops: CDR1 SGHKS, CDR2 YYEKEE (reference sequence). Trimming shortened V by 1 base and J by 7 bases, and 9 bases separated the two germline ends.

In nucleotides, the CDR3 is TGTGCCAGCAGTAAGGGAGTCGAAGCTTTCTTT. Translation gives CASSKGVEAFF. This rearrangement joins TRBV7-8 to TRBJ1-1; D unresolved. The CDR3 spans 11 residues. Germline CDR1 reads SGHVS; CDR2 reads FQNEAQ. Trimming stripped 6 bases from V and 8 bases from J, with 10 bases between.

The rearrangement links TRBV27 to TRBJ2-2, with D uncertain. There are 16 residues in the CDR3. With 6 bases removed from V and 0 bases from J, the gap between germline ends came to 14 bases. The germline V gene encodes CDR1 MNHEY and CDR2 SMNVEV (reference sequence). Here the CDR3 reads CASSRTFSANTGELFF. In DNA form, the CDR3 reads TGTGCCAGCAGCCGAACTTTCTCTGCGAACACCGGGGAGCTGTTTTTT.

V is TRBV29-1 and J is TRBJ2-1; 14 bases fit TRBD2. The germline V gene encodes CDR1 SQVTM and CDR2 ANQGSEA. The V gene end was trimmed by 0 bases and the J gene end by 2 bases; junction bases not matched to a gene: 9. The CDR3 length is 19 residues. The CDR3 reads CSVEDDGLAGGPPYNEQFF. CDR3 nucleotides: TGCAGCGTTGAAGATGACGGACTAGCGGGAGGCCCCCCCTACAATGAGCAGTTCTTC.

The CDR3 protein is CASSLAASWKTQYF. The CDR3 bases are TGTGCCAGCAGTTTAGCGGCCTCTTGGAAGACCCAGTACTTC. This rearrangement joins TRBV27 to TRBJ2-5; D remains unclear. Trimming took off 2 bases at V and 6 bases at J, with 13 bases between the two ends. The CDR3 is made up of 14 amino acids. The germline V gene encodes CDR1 MNHEY and CDR2 SMNVEV (reference sequence).

The genes are TRBV5-4 and TRBJ2-7, with TRBD2 matching over 8 bases. V was clipped by 3 bases and J by 3 bases; unmatched bases: 5. CDR3 length equals 14 residues. CDR1 and CDR2 from the germline V gene are SGHNT and YYREEE (reference sequence). CDR3 sequence: CASSSTGTSYEQYF. CDR3 nucleotides: TGTGCCAGCAGCTCGACCGGGACTAGCTACGAGCAGTACTTC. Combining the CDR3 with reference TRBV5-4 and TRBJ2-7 gives the whole variable domain ETGVTQSPTHLIKTRGQQVTLRCSSQSGHNTVSWYQQALGQGPQFIFQYYREEENGRGNFPPRFSGLQFPNYSSELNVNALELDDSALYLCASSSTGTSYEQYFGPGTRLTVT.

This chain uses TRBV13 with TRBJ2-7, with 8 nucleotides matching TRBD2. From germline, CDR1 is PRHDT and CDR2 FYEKMQ (reference sequence). Trimming removed 4 bases from V and 3 bases from J; junction bases left unmatched: 8. The length of the CDR3 is 15 residues. CDR3 DNA sequence: TGTGCCAGCAGCTCTAGACTAGCGAGGATCTACGAGCAGTACTTC. Amino acid sequence: CASSSRLARIYEQYF.